Listed here are 11 T cell receptor beta chains from one sample, sequenced in a study of CD8 T cells in ankylosing spondylitis. TCRdb analysed the 5' RACE reads with MiXCR anew, one entry per CDR3 protein. The table includes 250,000 to 400,000 distinct CDR3 sequences, around 10% detected once. The sequenced material came from blood, either unsorted or a sorted T cell fraction (not recorded which). These receptors were obtained from a female donor with ankylosing spondylitis or in good health (not recorded which).

The sample holds a few counts of this clonotype. V is TRBV24-1 and J is TRBJ1-2; 10 nucleotides line up with TRBD1. Trimming at V came to 2 bases and at J to 7 bases, leaving 6 bases not matched to a gene. The CDR3 sequence is 15 residues long. Germline lookup yields CDR1 KGHDR and CDR2 SFDVKD. The CDR3 nucleotides read TGTGCCACCAGTGATTCGACAGGGGGCAACGGTGGCTACACCTTC. Protein sequence: CATSDSTGGNGGYTF.

The chain is built from TRBV18 and TRBJ2-3, with 9 bases identical to TRBD2. From germline, CDR1 is KGHSH and CDR2 LQKENI. The ends lost 1 base at V and 2 bases at J; junction bases unmatched: 1. This CDR3 has 15 residues. CDR3 amino acids: CASSPLAGVTDTQYF. The DNA for the CDR3 is TGTGCCAGCTCACCACTAGCGGGGGTCACAGATACGCAGTATTTT.

J is TRBJ1-2 and V is TRBV20-1; D is uncertain. Germline CDR1 and CDR2: DFQATT and SNEGSKA (reference sequence). The CDR3 contains 14 residues. V was clipped by 0 bases and J by 4 bases, with 12 bases between them. CDR3 nucleotide sequence: TGCAGTGCTAGAGATGGGTCCTGGGGCTATGGCTACACCTTC. Its translation: CSARDGSWGYGYTF.

The chain has TRBV7-2 and TRBJ2-1; D not certain. The ends were cut back, 9 bases at V and 10 bases at J, with 22 bases in the middle. CDR1 SGHTA and CDR2 FQGNSA come from the germline V gene. CDR3 size: 14 residues. As DNA, the CDR3 is TGTGCCAGGGGCCCCGGGCTAGTGGGCTACGAGCAGTTCTTC. Translated: CARGPGLVGYEQFF. The full variable domain, its missing parts supplied by reference TRBV7-2 and TRBJ2-1, is GAGVSQSPSNKVTEKGKDVELRCDPISGHTALYWYRQSLGQGLEFLIYFQGNSAPDKSGLPSDRFSAERTGGSVSTLTIQRTQQEDSAVYLCARGPGLVGYEQFFGPGTRLTVL.

The chain uses TRBV3-1 and TRBJ2-4; TRBD2 is a possible D gene (5 bases). Deletions cut 11 bases from V and 5 bases from J, with 16 bases between. In germline, CDR1 is LGHDT, CDR2 YNNKEL (reference sequence). There are 13 residues in the CDR3. The CDR3 is CAASGPGENIQYF. CDR3 DNA sequence: TGTGCCGCCAGCGGCCCTGGTGAAAACATTCAGTACTTC.

This clonotype has ten or more counts. The chain recombines TRBV20-1 with TRBJ1-5; D is possibly TRBD1 (6 bases). Germline values: CDR1 DFQATT, CDR2 SNEGSKA (reference sequence). This CDR3 region has 12 residues. With 6 bases removed from V and 6 bases from J, the gap between germline ends came to 12 bases. The CDR3 DNA reads TGCAGTGCCAGTGGGGGGCTTCAGCCCCAGCATTTT. As protein: CSASGGLQPQHF.

This clonotype was counted ten times or more. J is TRBJ2-3 and V is TRBV7-8; 7 bases align to TRBD2. V was clipped by 4 bases and J by 1 base; unmatched bases: 2. The length of the CDR3 is 14 residues. Germline V gene data show CDR1 as SGHVS and CDR2 as FQNEAQ. CDR3 sequence reads: CASSWGGGTDTQYF. The CDR3 DNA follows: TGTGCCAGCAGCTGGGGGGGGGGCACAGATACGCAGTATTTT.

This clonotype was observed at least ten times. The genes are TRBV5-1 and TRBJ2-2; the D is unclear. Trimming left V 0 bases short and J 6 bases short, with 6 bases between. CDR1 is SGHRS, CDR2 YFSETQ, per germline. The CDR3 consists of 13 residues. The CDR3 sequence: CASSLGMAGELFF. CDR3 DNA: TGCGCCAGCAGCTTGGGTATGGCCGGGGAGCTGTTTTTT.

As to this clonotype: A read error may be the cause here, since a much bigger clone is one base away. This sequence joins TRBV12-3 or TRBV12-4 and TRBJ2-3, with 7 bases identical to TRBD1. V gave up 4 bases and J gave up 4 bases; unmatched junction bases: 2. This CDR3 has 13 residues. The CDR3 reads CASSYRGSDTQYF. DNA of the CDR3: TGTGCCAGCAGTTACAGGGGTTCAGATACGCAGTATTTT.

The V and J genes are TRBV12-3 or TRBV12-4 and TRBJ2-3; a possible D gene is TRBD2 (6 bases). This CDR3 is built from 15 residues. V lost 6 bases and J lost 2, with 15 bases in between. This chain's CDR3 is CASRVLGGVTDTQYF. The CDR3 DNA reads TGTGCCAGCAGGGTTCTCGGGGGAGTCACAGATACGCAGTATTTT.

A remark on this clonotype: This sequence may be a read error, since a much larger clone differs from it by one base. The chain couples TRBV20-1 to TRBJ1-5, with D maybe TRBD2 (6 bases). The DNA end is a closer match to TRBJ2-3, so the J assignment may be wrong. The CDR3 has 16 amino acids. Germline V gene sequence: CDR1 DFQATT, CDR2 SNEGSKA (reference sequence). CDR3 sequence reads: CSASWVGGESNQPQYF. The CDR3 bases are TGCAGTGCTTCCTGGGTGGGGGGTGAGAGCAATCAGCCCCAGTATTTT.